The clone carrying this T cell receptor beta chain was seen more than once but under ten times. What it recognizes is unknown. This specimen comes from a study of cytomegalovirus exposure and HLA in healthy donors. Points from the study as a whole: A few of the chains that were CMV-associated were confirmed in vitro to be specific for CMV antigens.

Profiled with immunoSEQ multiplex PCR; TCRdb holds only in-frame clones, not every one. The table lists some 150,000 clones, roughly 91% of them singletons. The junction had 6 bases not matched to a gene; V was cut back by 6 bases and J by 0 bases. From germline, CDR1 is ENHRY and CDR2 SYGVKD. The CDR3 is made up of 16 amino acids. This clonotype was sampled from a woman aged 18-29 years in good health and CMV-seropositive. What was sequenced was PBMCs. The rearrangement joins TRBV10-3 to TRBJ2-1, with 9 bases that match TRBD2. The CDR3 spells CAISLLAGASYNEQFF. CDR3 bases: TGTGCCATCAGCTTACTAGCGGGCGCCTCCTACAATGAGCAGTTCTTC.